These T cell receptor beta chains were read from a single sample in a study of blood T cell repertoires in COVID-19. The protocol was immunoSEQ multiplex PCR, while the TCRdb copy is restricted to in-frame clones and leaves out a portion. This table holds tens of thousands of clones, roughly 76% found once. Source material: peripheral blood. Receptor source: a woman aged 50 to 60 with acute or convalescent COVID-19. Each CDR3 is given with its conserved first and last residue. The order of the fields is clone size, J gene, D gene, V gene, CDR3 protein. A D gene is named only where the DNA matches it firmly. Clone size, where shown, is once, few, many, or a class for clones that have expanded.

.,TRBJ1-4,TRBD1,TRBV30,CAWNRGGAGEKLFF
.,TRBJ2-1,.,TRBV2,CASDSLGHELF
.,TRBJ2-4,.,TRBV4-2,CASSQTSTAFLAKNIQYF
once,TRBJ2-3,.,TRBV2,CASSLTRTGTDTQYF
few,TRBJ2-2,TRBD1,TRBV7-8,CASSTTGGIVSAGELFF
.,TRBJ1-3,.,TRBV19,CASSPSSGNTIYF
.,TRBJ2-3,.,TRBV5-6,CASSFLHLRRETDTQYF
once,TRBJ1-1,.,TRBV28,CASSFSFEAFF
.,TRBJ1-2,TRBD1,TRBV30,CAWSVQKGAIYGYTF
.,TRBJ1-4,.,TRBV3-1/TRBV3-2,CASSLTSGTYNEKLFF
.,TRBJ2-3,TRBD2,TRBV6-2/TRBV6-3,CASSSQRGGLEDTQYF
few,TRBJ2-7,TRBD2,TRBV28,CASSHGLAGGLYEQYF
.,TRBJ2-7,.,TRBV5-6,CASSLVAWEQYF
.,TRBJ2-7,.,TRBV7-9,CASSLRAEPYEQYF
.,TRBJ1-2,.,TRBV12-3/TRBV12-4,CASSLQGMNGYTF